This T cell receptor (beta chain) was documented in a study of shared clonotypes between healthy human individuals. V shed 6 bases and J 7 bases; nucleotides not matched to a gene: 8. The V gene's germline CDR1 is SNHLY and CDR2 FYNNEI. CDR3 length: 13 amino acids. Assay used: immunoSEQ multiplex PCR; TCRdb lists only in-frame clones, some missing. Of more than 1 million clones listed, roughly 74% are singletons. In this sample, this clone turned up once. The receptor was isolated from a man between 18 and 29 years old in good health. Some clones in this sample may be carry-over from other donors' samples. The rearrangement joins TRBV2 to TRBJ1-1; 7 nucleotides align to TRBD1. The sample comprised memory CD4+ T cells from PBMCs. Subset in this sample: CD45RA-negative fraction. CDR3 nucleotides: TGTGCCAGCAGATACATCCAGGGGGGTGAAGCTTTCTTT. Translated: CASRYIQGGEAFF.